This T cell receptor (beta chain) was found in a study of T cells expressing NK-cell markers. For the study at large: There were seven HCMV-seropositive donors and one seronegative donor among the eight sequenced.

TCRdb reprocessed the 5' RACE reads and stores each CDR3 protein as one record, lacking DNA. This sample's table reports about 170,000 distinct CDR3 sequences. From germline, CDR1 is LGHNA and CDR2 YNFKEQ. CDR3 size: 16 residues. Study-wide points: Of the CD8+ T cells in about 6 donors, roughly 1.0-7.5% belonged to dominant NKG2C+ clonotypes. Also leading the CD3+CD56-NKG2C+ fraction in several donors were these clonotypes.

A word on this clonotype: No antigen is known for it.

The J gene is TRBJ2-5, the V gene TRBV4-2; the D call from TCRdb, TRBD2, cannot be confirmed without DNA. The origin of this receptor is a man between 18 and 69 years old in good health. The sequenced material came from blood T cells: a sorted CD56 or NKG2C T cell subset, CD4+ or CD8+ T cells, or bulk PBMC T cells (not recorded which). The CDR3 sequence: CASSPWGAGEQETQYF.